The rows below give T cell receptor beta chains drawn from one sample of a study of T-cell reconstitution after alpha-beta-depleted transplantation in children. From the PCR reads, TCRdb called clonotypes with MiXCR, one entry per CDR3 protein. The sample contains approximately 800,000 distinct CDR3 sequences, about 16% of which appear only once. The sample in question was PBMCs, mostly from graft donor cells, obtained 360 days after TCRalphabeta/CD19-depleted stem cell transplant. The receptors derive from a male patient between 10 and 17 years old who had a stem cell transplant for acute lymphoblastic leukemia, so the T cells may come from the graft donor. Both conserved end residues are part of each CDR3. A D gene is named only where the DNA matches it firmly. Clone size appears in some rows only: once, few, many, or a class for an expanded clone.

j_call: TRBJ2-3
v_call: TRBV5-1
clone_size: NA
d_call: TRBD2
cdr3_aa: CASSPSGGSEDTQYF
cdr3_nt: TGCGCCAGCAGCCCTTCCGGGGGGTCGGAAGATACGCAGTATTTT

j_call: TRBJ2-7
v_call: TRBV12-3/TRBV12-4
clone_size: NA
d_call: NA
cdr3_aa: CASSEGMTYEQYF
cdr3_nt: TGTGCCAGCAGCGAGGGGATGACCTACGAGCAGTACTTC

j_call: TRBJ1-1
v_call: TRBV13
clone_size: few
d_call: TRBD1
cdr3_aa: CASRQRGPNTEAFF
cdr3_nt: TGTGCCAGCAGGCAAAGGGGGCCTAACACTGAAGCTTTCTTT

j_call: TRBJ2-7
v_call: TRBV15
clone_size: few
d_call: TRBD1
cdr3_aa: CATSWTGNEQYF
cdr3_nt: TGTGCCACTTCGTGGACAGGGAACGAGCAGTACTTC

j_call: TRBJ1-2
v_call: TRBV20-1
clone_size: few
d_call: NA
cdr3_aa: CSVWPLPYGYTF
cdr3_nt: TGCAGTGTGTGGCCACTTCCTTATGGCTACACCTTC

j_call: TRBJ2-1
v_call: TRBV12-3/TRBV12-4
clone_size: few
d_call: NA
cdr3_aa: CASSLTTSNVEQFF
cdr3_nt: TGTGCCAGCAGTTTGACGACTAGTAATGTTGAGCAGTTCTTC

j_call: TRBJ2-1
v_call: TRBV6-1
clone_size: NA
d_call: NA
cdr3_aa: CASSPSGYRWHEQFF
cdr3_nt: TGTGCCAGCAGTCCTTCCGGTTATAGATGGCATGAGCAGTTCTTC

j_call: TRBJ2-5
v_call: TRBV10-1
clone_size: NA
d_call: TRBD2
cdr3_aa: CASSERRLAAQETQYF
cdr3_nt: TGCGCCAGCAGTGAGCGTAGACTAGCGGCCCAAGAGACCCAGTACTTC

j_call: TRBJ2-5
v_call: TRBV6-5
clone_size: NA
d_call: NA
cdr3_aa: CASSSRLGWETQYF
cdr3_nt: TGTGCCAGCAGTTCCCGTTTGGGGTGGGAGACCCAGTACTTC

j_call: TRBJ2-2
v_call: TRBV25-1
clone_size: NA
d_call: NA
cdr3_aa: CASSESGANTGELFF
cdr3_nt: TGTGCCAGCAGTGAATCGGGTGCGAACACCGGGGAGCTGTTTTTT

j_call: TRBJ1-5
v_call: TRBV18
clone_size: few
d_call: TRBD1
cdr3_aa: CASSPLDRGYQPQHF
cdr3_nt: TGTGCCAGCTCACCACTTGACAGGGGGTATCAGCCCCAGCATTTT

j_call: TRBJ2-7
v_call: TRBV14
clone_size: NA
d_call: NA
cdr3_aa: CASSQYTKGPLRGQYF
cdr3_nt: TGTGCCAGCAGCCAATATACTAAGGGTCCGCTACGAGGGCAGTACTTC

j_call: TRBJ1-1
v_call: TRBV29-1
clone_size: NA
d_call: NA
cdr3_aa: CSGRTGETEAFF
cdr3_nt: TGCAGCGGAAGGACGGGGGAAACTGAAGCTTTCTTT

j_call: TRBJ1-1
v_call: TRBV19
clone_size: few
d_call: NA
cdr3_aa: CARPVVPGKYDRGTEAFF
cdr3_nt: TGTGCCAGGCCCGTGGTTCCAGGGAAATATGACCGGGGCACTGAAGCTTTCTTT

j_call: TRBJ2-3
v_call: TRBV4-1
clone_size: few
d_call: TRBD2
cdr3_aa: CASSQEVAGGLGTQYF
cdr3_nt: TGCGCCAGCAGCCAAGAGGTAGCGGGAGGGCTGGGTACGCAGTATTTT

j_call: TRBJ2-1
v_call: TRBV12-3/TRBV12-4
clone_size: few
d_call: TRBD2
cdr3_aa: CASSQGTSGPNEQFF
cdr3_nt: TGTGCCAGCAGTCAGGGGACTAGCGGACCCAATGAGCAGTTCTTC

j_call: TRBJ2-2
v_call: TRBV27
clone_size: few
d_call: NA
cdr3_aa: CASSSATGELFF
cdr3_nt: TGTGCCAGCAGTTCGGCCACCGGGGAGCTGTTTTTT

j_call: TRBJ2-7
v_call: TRBV5-1
clone_size: few
d_call: NA
cdr3_aa: CASSLDKMVISSYEQYF
cdr3_nt: TGCGCCAGCAGCTTGGACAAGATGGTAATTAGCTCCTACGAGCAGTACTTC

j_call: TRBJ1-5
v_call: TRBV7-2
clone_size: NA
d_call: NA
cdr3_aa: CASSLAYTGYNQPQHF
cdr3_nt: TGTGCCAGCAGCTTAGCATATACAGGCTACAATCAGCCCCAGCATTTT

j_call: TRBJ2-2
v_call: TRBV3-1
clone_size: NA
d_call: TRBD2
cdr3_aa: CASRPVLIAGGQNTGELFF
cdr3_nt: TGTGCCAGCAGACCAGTCCTTATAGCGGGAGGGCAGAACACCGGGGAGCTGTTTTTT

j_call: TRBJ2-2
v_call: TRBV7-8
clone_size: many
d_call: TRBD1
cdr3_aa: CASSLTPSTGERGGELFF
cdr3_nt: TGTGCCAGCAGCTTAACCCCATCGACAGGGGAGAGGGGCGGGGAGCTGTTTTTT

j_call: TRBJ2-1
v_call: TRBV12-3/TRBV12-4
clone_size: few
d_call: TRBD2
cdr3_aa: CASSYSPGLAQGQFF
cdr3_nt: TGTGCCAGCAGTTACAGCCCCGGACTAGCGCAGGGGCAGTTCTTC

j_call: TRBJ2-7
v_call: TRBV30
clone_size: NA
d_call: NA
cdr3_aa: CAWSVFSYEQYF
cdr3_nt: TGTGCCTGGAGTGTCTTCTCCTACGAGCAGTACTTC

j_call: TRBJ2-1
v_call: TRBV4-1
clone_size: NA
d_call: NA
cdr3_aa: CASSQEPFPRLSYNEQFF
cdr3_nt: TGCGCCAGCAGCCAAGAACCGTTCCCGAGACTTTCATACAATGAGCAGTTCTTC

j_call: TRBJ2-1
v_call: TRBV3-1
clone_size: NA
d_call: TRBD2
cdr3_aa: CASSRFRLAANNEQFF
cdr3_nt: TGTGCCAGCAGTCGTTTTCGACTAGCGGCTAACAATGAGCAGTTCTTC

j_call: TRBJ2-7
v_call: TRBV6-5
clone_size: NA
d_call: NA
cdr3_aa: CASSYLGSYEQYF
cdr3_nt: TGTGCCAGCAGTTACCTTGGGAGCTACGAGCAGTACTTC

j_call: TRBJ2-4
v_call: TRBV10-3
clone_size: few
d_call: TRBD1
cdr3_aa: CAISRQGPPKNIQYF
cdr3_nt: TGTGCCATCAGCCGACAGGGGCCTCCCAAAAACATTCAGTACTTC

j_call: TRBJ1-1
v_call: TRBV18
clone_size: NA
d_call: TRBD1
cdr3_aa: CASSLGQGTGTEAFF
cdr3_nt: TGTGCCAGCTCACTGGGACAGGGAACGGGCACTGAAGCTTTCTTT

j_call: TRBJ2-3
v_call: TRBV15
clone_size: NA
d_call: NA
cdr3_aa: CATSRDSLRLSPDTQYF
cdr3_nt: TGTGCCACCAGCAGAGATTCGCTGCGTCTATCGCCCGATACGCAGTATTTT

j_call: TRBJ2-1
v_call: TRBV25-1
clone_size: few
d_call: TRBD2
cdr3_aa: CASWGTSGDNEQFF
cdr3_nt: TGTGCCAGCTGGGGGACTAGCGGCGACAATGAGCAGTTCTTC

j_call: TRBJ1-2
v_call: TRBV5-1
clone_size: few
d_call: TRBD1
cdr3_aa: CASSLGVTGLGYTF
cdr3_nt: TGCGCCAGCAGCTTGGGGGTGACAGGGCTTGGCTACACCTTC

j_call: TRBJ2-7
v_call: TRBV6-5
clone_size: NA
d_call: NA
cdr3_aa: CASSSLRQAYEQYF
cdr3_nt: TGTGCCAGCAGTTCTTTGAGACAGGCCTACGAGCAGTACTTC

j_call: TRBJ2-5
v_call: TRBV2
clone_size: few
d_call: TRBD1
cdr3_aa: CASSAGRGLETQYF
cdr3_nt: TGTGCCAGCAGTGCGGGCAGGGGGCTTGAGACCCAGTACTTC

j_call: TRBJ1-4
v_call: TRBV20-1
clone_size: NA
d_call: NA
cdr3_aa: CCARAEGITTNEKLFF
cdr3_nt: TGCTGTGCTAGAGCGGAAGGGATAACAACTAATGAAAAACTGTTTTTT

j_call: TRBJ2-7
v_call: TRBV7-3
clone_size: few
d_call: NA
cdr3_aa: CASSLTDLGGFYEQYF
cdr3_nt: TGTGCCAGCAGCTTAACAGACCTAGGTGGCTTCTACGAGCAGTACTTC

j_call: TRBJ2-1
v_call: TRBV29-1
clone_size: NA
d_call: NA
cdr3_aa: CSVPKGNEQFF
cdr3_nt: TGCAGCGTCCCAAAGGGAAATGAGCAGTTCTTC

j_call: TRBJ2-1
v_call: TRBV6-5
clone_size: NA
d_call: NA
cdr3_aa: CASSYSWSREQFF
cdr3_nt: TGTGCCAGCAGTTACTCTTGGTCCAGGGAGCAGTTCTTC

j_call: TRBJ2-7
v_call: TRBV28
clone_size: few
d_call: NA
cdr3_aa: CASSTTGSEYF
cdr3_nt: TGTGCCAGCAGTACCACAGGGTCGGAGTACTTC

j_call: TRBJ2-4
v_call: TRBV19
clone_size: few
d_call: NA
cdr3_aa: CASSLVAFDRNIQYF
cdr3_nt: TGTGCCAGTAGTTTGGTAGCGTTTGATAGGAACATTCAGTACTTC

j_call: TRBJ1-5
v_call: TRBV12-3/TRBV12-4
clone_size: NA
d_call: NA
cdr3_aa: CASSFRGSGYKDNQPQHF
cdr3_nt: TGTGCCAGCAGTTTTAGGGGGTCGGGTTATAAGGACAATCAGCCCCAGCATTTT

j_call: TRBJ2-4
v_call: TRBV7-8
clone_size: NA
d_call: NA
cdr3_aa: CASSNELAKNIQYF
cdr3_nt: TGTGCCAGCAGCAACGAGTTAGCCAAAAACATTCAGTACTTC

j_call: TRBJ2-5
v_call: TRBV10-3
clone_size: few
d_call: TRBD2
cdr3_aa: CAISESLLVAGGRETQYF
cdr3_nt: TGTGCCATCAGTGAGTCCCTATTAGTAGCGGGAGGAAGAGAGACCCAGTACTTC

j_call: TRBJ2-2
v_call: TRBV20-1
clone_size: few
d_call: NA
cdr3_aa: CSATLGFANTGELFF
cdr3_nt: TGCAGTGCCACGCTAGGATTCGCGAACACCGGGGAGCTGTTTTTT

j_call: TRBJ1-2
v_call: TRBV11-2
clone_size: few
d_call: NA
cdr3_aa: CASSSFPVNYGYTF
cdr3_nt: TGTGCCAGCAGCTCATTCCCCGTTAACTATGGCTACACCTTC

j_call: TRBJ2-7
v_call: TRBV29-1
clone_size: few
d_call: NA
cdr3_aa: CSGGDPYEQYF
cdr3_nt: TGCAGCGGAGGGGACCCCTACGAGCAGTACTTC

j_call: TRBJ2-2
v_call: TRBV7-3
clone_size: few
d_call: TRBD2
cdr3_aa: CASRASSGSDTGELFF
cdr3_nt: TGTGCCAGCAGGGCTTCTAGCGGGAGTGACACCGGGGAGCTGTTTTTT

j_call: TRBJ2-7
v_call: TRBV14
clone_size: few
d_call: TRBD2
cdr3_aa: CASSHTLAGPALYEQYF
cdr3_nt: TGTGCCAGCAGCCATACCCTAGCGGGGCCTGCTTTGTACGAGCAGTACTTC

j_call: TRBJ2-1
v_call: TRBV7-9
clone_size: NA
d_call: NA
cdr3_aa: CASSLGRTVPDEQFF
cdr3_nt: TGTGCCAGCAGCCTAGGACGGACCGTGCCGGATGAGCAGTTCTTC

j_call: TRBJ2-3
v_call: TRBV5-5
clone_size: few
d_call: NA
cdr3_aa: CASSFEPTIRTDTQYF
cdr3_nt: TGTGCCAGCAGCTTTGAGCCTACAATCCGCACAGATACGCAGTATTTT

j_call: TRBJ1-1
v_call: TRBV10-3
clone_size: few
d_call: TRBD1
cdr3_aa: CAIWTGGYTEAFF
cdr3_nt: TGTGCCATTTGGACAGGGGGCTACACTGAAGCTTTCTTT

j_call: TRBJ2-1
v_call: TRBV4-2
clone_size: few
d_call: TRBD2
cdr3_aa: CASRGLAGGHNEQFF
cdr3_nt: TGTGCCAGCCGTGGACTAGCGGGAGGTCACAATGAGCAGTTCTTC

j_call: TRBJ1-2
v_call: TRBV6-1
clone_size: NA
d_call: TRBD1
cdr3_aa: CASSRPPIRDRVEYGYTF
cdr3_nt: TGTGCCAGCAGCCGTCCGCCAATCCGCGACAGGGTTGAGTATGGCTACACCTTC

j_call: TRBJ2-5
v_call: TRBV18
clone_size: NA
d_call: NA
cdr3_aa: CASSPRFRETQYF
cdr3_nt: TGTGCCAGCTCACCACGGTTCAGAGAGACCCAGTACTTC

j_call: TRBJ2-1
v_call: TRBV24-1
clone_size: NA
d_call: TRBD2
cdr3_aa: CATSDPGLASNEQFF
cdr3_nt: TGTGCCACCAGTGACCCCGGACTAGCCTCGAATGAGCAGTTCTTC

j_call: TRBJ2-1
v_call: TRBV4-1
clone_size: NA
d_call: TRBD2
cdr3_aa: CASSVGEGIYNEQFF
cdr3_nt: TGCGCCAGCAGTGTCGGGGAGGGGATCTACAATGAGCAGTTCTTC

j_call: TRBJ2-7
v_call: TRBV4-1
clone_size: NA
d_call: NA
cdr3_aa: CASSQGDRRASYEQYF
cdr3_nt: TGCGCCAGCAGCCAGGGGGACCGTAGGGCATCCTACGAGCAGTACTTC